This entry features one TCR beta chain sequence. What it binds is unknown. This CDR3 is built from 13 residues. Germline CDR1 GTSNPN, CDR2 SVGIG (reference sequence). The V gene end was trimmed by 7 bases and the J gene end by 2 bases; junction bases not matched to a gene: 6. The data are from a study of cytomegalovirus exposure and HLA in healthy donors. Study details: It was reported in a later analysis that the 120 or so validation repertoires used the same platform as the 500 to 700 first-cohort repertoires.

The protocol was immunoSEQ multiplex PCR, while the TCRdb copy is restricted to in-frame clones and leaves out a portion. The sample records 50,000 or so clones, approximately 93% being singletons. Study-wide results and caveats: Across donors, most TCRs were seen rarely, yet some public ones were widespread. According to the study, roughly 160 TCR beta chains were cytomegalovirus-associated.

The rearrangement uses TRBV30 and TRBJ2-7; 9 bases map to TRBD1. The sequenced material came from PBMCs. This sequence originates from a woman in her late teens or twenties in good health and CMV-seropositive. The CDR3 DNA reads TGTGCCTACCGGACAGGGGCGCCCTACGAGCAGTACTTC. Protein: CAYRTGAPYEQYF. Full variable domain (outside the CDR3, taken from reference TRBV30 and TRBJ2-7): SQTIHQWPATLVQPVGSPLSLECTVEGTSNPNLYWYRQAAGRGLQLLFYSVGIGQISSEVPQNLSASRPQDRQFILSSKKLLLSDSGFYLCAYRTGAPYEQYFGPGTRLTVT.